The 23 T cell receptor beta chains listed next were all sequenced from one sample in a study of PD-1 blockade in classical Hodgkin lymphoma (dated by TCRdb to the early 2020s). Libraries were constructed by the immunoSEQ multiplex PCR assay. TCRdb obtained this table from immuneACCESS and retained in-frame rearrangements with V and J assigned. These tables miss some clones; where compared with another copy, unresolved V genes account for less than half of the shortfall, and the remainder is unexplained. Recorded for this sample are some 18,000 clones; 82% of them occurred a single time. The biggest ten clones account for 27% of the sample. Sample time point, as interpreted from the label and publication: cycle 2 day 1 (C2D1) of nivolumab. All trial patients had relapsed after autologous stem cell transplantation, with cohorts A, B and C differing in prior brentuximab vedotin exposure. The sample here was peripheral blood mononuclear cells (PBMCs), taken before the second cycle of nivolumab. The source is a human donor with classical Hodgkin lymphoma.

There are a few counts of this clone. J is TRBJ2-1 and V is TRBV15; D possibly matches TRBD1 or TRBD2 (5 bases each). The CDR3 sequence is 15 residues long. Germline CDR1 is LNHNV and CDR2 is YYDKDF (reference sequence). Trimming stripped 3 bases from V and 2 bases from J, with 11 bases between. The CDR3 loop reads CATSSELGAYNEQFF. In DNA, the CDR3 is TGTGCCACCAGCAGTGAGCTGGGGGCCTACAATGAGCAGTTCTTC.

V and J are TRBV29-1 and TRBJ2-7, with a tentative D call TRBD1 (6 bases). CDR1 SQVTM and CDR2 ANQGSEA come from the germline V gene. The V gene lost 6 bases and the J gene lost 2 bases, with 17 bases spanning the gap. The CDR3 totals 14 residues. The CDR3: CSVGTGTRAYEQYF. CDR3 nucleotides: TGCAGCGTGGGAACAGGGACCCGGGCCTACGAGCAGTACTTC.

This clone has only one observation. The chain carries TRBV5-6 and TRBJ2-7; D gene unclear. Germline values: CDR1 SGHDT, CDR2 YYEEEE. V was trimmed by 1 base and J by 1 base, leaving 12 bases between them. The CDR3 sequence is 15 residues long. As DNA, the CDR3 is TGTGCCAGCAGCTTGATACAGACCCGATCCTACGAGCAGTACTTC. It encodes CASSLIQTRSYEQYF.

This rearrangement joins TRBV7-3 to TRBJ2-1, with 10 bases fitting TRBD2. Germline assignment: CDR1 SGHTA and CDR2 FQGTGA. The CDR3 covers 21 residues. With 2 bases clipped from V and 0 bases from J, the junction kept 16 bases outside the gene matches. In DNA, the CDR3 is TGTGCCAGCAGCTTACCCTTACCGGGACTAGCGTATAGTGGCTCCTACAATGAGCAGTTCTTC. Protein sequence: CASSLPLPGLAYSGSYNEQFF.

J is TRBJ2-3 and V is TRBV5-1, with 7 bases identical to TRBD2. Per germline, CDR1 SGHRS and CDR2 YFSETQ. Trimming at V came to 0 bases and at J to 2 bases, leaving 6 bases not matched to a gene. CDR3 length: 16 residues. CDR3 sequence reads: CASSLGLAGDTDTQYF. The CDR3 bases are TGCGCCAGCAGCTTGGGCCTCGCGGGGGACACAGATACGCAGTATTTT.

The chain employs TRBV4-1 and TRBJ2-3, with 9 bases lining up with TRBD2. The ends lost 0 bases at V and 0 bases at J; junction bases unmatched: 10. The CDR3 runs to 19 residues. Germline V gene sequence: CDR1 MGHRA, CDR2 YSYEKL. The CDR3 loop is CASSQDPSLAGKSTDTQYF. CDR3 sequence (DNA): TGCGCCAGCAGCCAAGATCCCTCGCTAGCGGGGAAAAGCACAGATACGCAGTATTTT.

The chain is built from TRBV2 and TRBJ2-6, with TRBD1 as a possible D gene (6 bases). Germline CDR1 reads SNHLY; CDR2 reads FYNNEI. V was trimmed by 9 bases and J by 8 bases, leaving 11 bases between them. The CDR3 is made up of 12 amino acids. The CDR3 spells CASSQGTNVLTF. The DNA for the CDR3 is TGTGCCAGTTCACAGGGTACCAACGTCCTGACTTTC.

The gene calls are TRBV6-6 and TRBJ2-3; 15 bases are shared with TRBD2. The CDR3 runs to 16 residues. The V gene end was trimmed by 6 bases and the J gene end by 5 bases; junction bases not matched to a gene: 6. Germline assignment: CDR1 MNHNY and CDR2 SVGAGI (reference sequence). The CDR3 nucleotides are TGTGCCAGCAGCCCACCGGGACTAGCGGGGGGAGATACGCAGTATTTT. This gives the protein CASSPPGLAGGDTQYF.

The chain combines TRBV19 with TRBJ2-4, with D possibly TRBD2 on 5 matching bases. Germline CDR1 LNHDA, CDR2 SQIVND (reference sequence). CDR3 length: 15 amino acids. V was pared by 7 bases and J by 0 bases, with 13 bases between. The CDR3 is CASMLPGIAKNIQYF. In DNA, the CDR3 is TGTGCCAGTATGCTACCCGGGATAGCCAAAAACATTCAGTACTTC.

The J gene is TRBJ2-7, the V gene TRBV6-5; the D is unclear. Trimming removed 6 bases at V and 3 bases at J, with 9 bases between. This CDR3 region has 12 residues. Germline-derived CDR1 and CDR2 are MNHEY and SVGAGI. The CDR3 sequence: CASSAPSYEQYF. The CDR3 region has the DNA TGTGCCAGCAGCGCACCGAGCTACGAGCAGTACTTC.

This chain joins TRBV6-5 and TRBJ1-1, with D hard to call. The CDR3 totals 13 residues. Trimming took off 6 bases at V and 0 bases at J, with 8 bases between the two ends. Germline lookup yields CDR1 MNHEY and CDR2 SVGAGI. Here the CDR3 reads CASSLQLNTEAFF. Here the CDR3 DNA reads TGTGCCAGCAGCCTACAGTTGAACACTGAAGCTTTCTTT.

This clone was detected once. The chain links TRBV5-5 to TRBJ2-7, with D possibly TRBD1 on 5 matching bases. V lost 4 bases and J lost 4, with 15 bases in between. The CDR3 totals 14 residues. Germline-derived CDR1 and CDR2 are SGHKS and YYEKEE (reference sequence). CDR3 DNA: TGTGCCAGCAGCACTGGGGCCGCCGGATACGAGCAGTACTTC. Protein product: CASSTGAAGYEQYF.

This chain links TRBV7-3 with TRBJ2-5; D uncertain. The CDR3 spans 13 residues. Germline CDR1 SGHTA, CDR2 FQGTGA. With 2 bases removed from V and 3 bases from J, the gap between germline ends came to 7 bases. CDR3 region: CASSLRREETQYF. In DNA form, the CDR3 reads TGTGCCAGCAGCTTACGGCGCGAAGAGACCCAGTACTTC.

The chain carries TRBV10-3 and TRBJ1-1; D perhaps matches TRBD1 (5 bases). Deletions cut 6 bases from V and 0 bases from J, with 11 bases between. Germline CDR1 reads ENHRY; CDR2 reads SYGVKD. The CDR3 consists of 14 residues. CDR3 residues: CAISVGAMNTEAFF. The CDR3 nucleotides are TGTGCCATCAGCGTTGGGGCGATGAACACTGAAGCTTTCTTT.

DNA for the CDR3: TGTGCCAGCAGTGACAGGGCAAAAGAGACCCAGTACTTC. Its protein product is CASSDRAKETQYF. The rearrangement links TRBV2 to TRBJ2-5, with D possibly matching TRBD1 (5 bases). Germline-derived CDR1 and CDR2 are SNHLY and FYNNEI. Deletions cut 3 bases from V and 3 bases from J, with 8 bases between. The CDR3 sequence is 13 residues long.

This chain uses TRBV7-2 with TRBJ2-3; 7 nucleotides agree with TRBD2. CDR1 and CDR2 from the germline V gene are SGHTA and FQGNSA. The CDR3 loop spans 14 amino acids. Unmatched junction bases numbered 8, after V lost 7 bases and J lost 4 bases. The CDR3 nucleotides are TGTGCCAGCAAAAGAATGGCGGGGGCAGATACGCAGTATTTT. This translates into CASKRMAGADTQYF. Combining the CDR3 with reference TRBV7-2 and TRBJ2-3 gives the whole variable domain GAGVSQSPSNKVTEKGKDVELRCDPISGHTALYWYRQSLGQGLEFLIYFQGNSAPDKSGLPSDRFSAERTGGSVSTLTIQRTQQEDSAVYLCASKRMAGADTQYFGPGTRLTVL.

The rearrangement links TRBV2 to TRBJ1-2, with D unresolved. CDR1 is SNHLY, CDR2 FYNNEI, per germline. Trimming cost V 7 bases and J 3 bases, with 9 bases left between them. The CDR3 sequence is 12 residues long. Here the CDR3 DNA reads TGTGCCAGCAAAACGGCCCACTATGGCTACACCTTC. This codes for CASKTAHYGYTF.

The chain has TRBV11-3 and TRBJ2-5; D uncertain. From germline, CDR1 is SGHNT and CDR2 YENEEA. The length of the CDR3 is 15 residues. V was clipped by 1 base and J by 1 base, with 10 bases between them. The CDR3 is CASSLAGGRQETQYF. Written as DNA, the CDR3 is TGTGCCAGCAGCTTAGCCGGCGGCCGCCAAGAGACCCAGTACTTC.

This chain links TRBV2 with TRBJ2-5, with D perhaps given as TRBD1 or TRBD2 (5 bases each). This CDR3 is built from 14 residues. V was trimmed by 5 bases and J by 4 bases, leaving 14 bases between them. CDR1 and CDR2 (germline): SNHLY, FYNNEI. The chain's CDR3 is CASSIPGTGETQYF. The CDR3 bases are TGTGCCAGCAGTATCCCCGGGACGGGAGAGACCCAGTACTTC.

V usage is TRBV13 and J usage is TRBJ2-7; D unclear. Germline-derived CDR1 and CDR2 are PRHDT and FYEKMQ (reference sequence). The V and J ends lost 1 base and 1 base respectively, with 2 bases between them. This CDR3 spans 12 amino acids. CDR3 sequence (DNA): TGTGCCAGCAGCTTAGAATCCTACGAGCAGTACTTC. Translating it yields CASSLESYEQYF.

The chain couples TRBV28 to TRBJ1-5; D remains ambiguous. CDR1 is MDHEN and CDR2 is SYDVKM in the germline V gene. The CDR3 runs 14 residues. Between the trimmed V and J ends, which lost 7 bases and 7 bases, there was a span of 17 bases. Written as DNA, the CDR3 is TGTGCCAGCATCCTGGGAGCGGGCGGCCAGCCCCAGCATTTT. The encoded protein is CASILGAGGQPQHF.

The rearrangement uses TRBV7-9 and TRBJ2-4; 7 bases agree with TRBD2. From germline, CDR1 is SEHNR and CDR2 FQNEAQ (reference sequence). With V trimmed by 1 base and J by 4 bases, 4 bases remained unmatched. The CDR3 extends over 15 amino acids. For the CDR3, the DNA is TGTGCCAGCAGCTTAGTGGCGGGGGATAAAAACATTCAGTACTTC. Protein product: CASSLVAGDKNIQYF. Full variable domain (remainder filled in from reference TRBV7-9 and TRBJ2-4): DTGVSQNPRHKITKRGQNVTFRCDPISEHNRLYWYRQTLGQGPEFLTYFQNEAQLEKSRLLSDRFSAERPKGSFSTLEIQRTEQGDSAMYLCASSLVAGDKNIQYFGAGTRLSVL.

J is TRBJ2-3 and V is TRBV7-8; D is possibly TRBD1 (6 bases). Trimming cost V 3 bases and J 6 bases, with 13 bases left between them. The germline CDR1 and CDR2 sequences are SGHVS and FQNEAQ. The CDR3 loop spans 14 amino acids. This CDR3 reads CASSLSRGSDTQYF. The CDR3 nucleotides are TGTGCCAGCAGCTTGTCCAGGGGATCGGATACGCAGTATTTT.